A selection of T cell receptor beta chains follows, all from one sample in a study of siplizumab effects on memory and regulatory T cells. The method was immunoSEQ multiplex PCR; TCRdb's version includes in-frame clones alone and lacks a portion of them. The repertoire holds 95,000 to 110,000 clones, with approximately 93% as singletons. The sequencing input was Tregs sorted from blood. The receptors shown here come from a human donor in good health. CDR3s leave out the opening cysteine and the closing phenylalanine or tryptophan. The order of the fields is J gene, D gene, V gene, CDR3 protein. A D gene is named only where the DNA matches it firmly.

TRBJ1-5 | - | TRBV15 | ATSRDLTENQPQH
TRBJ2-5 | TRBD2 | TRBV7-8 | ASSLGLAVYQETQY
TRBJ1-1 | TRBD1 | TRBV6-6 | ASSPTGAGEAF
TRBJ1-3 | - | TRBV30 | AWTDEVGNTIY
TRBJ2-2 | - | TRBV5-1 | ASSGHLNTGELF
TRBJ2-1 | - | TRBV4-3 | ASSQIQGHEQF
TRBJ1-5 | - | TRBV7-9 | ASSLDPGTPQH
TRBJ2-1 | TRBD2 | TRBV11-3 | ASSLAGTSKAEQF
TRBJ2-7 | - | TRBV10-2 | ASSMRGRYEQY
TRBJ1-6 | TRBD1 | TRBV6-1 | ASSETGQGYSPLH
TRBJ2-7 | - | TRBV9 | ASSAGDGDGQY
TRBJ2-7 | - | TRBV7-9 | ASSIYREGYEQY
TRBJ1-1 | - | TRBV18 | ASSPPLNTEAF
TRBJ1-1 | - | TRBV13 | ASSLSMAGNTEAF
TRBJ1-2 | - | TRBV19 | ASTPGGSYGYT
TRBJ2-3 | TRBD2 | TRBV12-5 | ASGLVRSSGITDTQY
TRBJ2-1 | TRBD2 | TRBV19 | ATRGELAGANEQF
TRBJ2-7 | - | TRBV4-3 | ASSQTGLGAEQY
TRBJ1-1 | TRBD1 | TRBV7-9 | ASSLVTGANTEAF
TRBJ2-5 | - | TRBV18 | ASSPQRQGETQY
TRBJ1-2 | - | TRBV15 | ATSRDNSGSRGYT
TRBJ1-4 | - | TRBV4-1 | ASSRWTGVAGEKLF
TRBJ1-6 | TRBD1 | TRBV6-1 | ASVAGWDRNSPLH
TRBJ2-7 | - | TRBV6-5 | ASSNRDGNYEQY
TRBJ2-6 | - | TRBV4-1 | ASSQSRGHSTANVLT
TRBJ2-7 | TRBD2 | TRBV30 | AWRGGGHEQY
TRBJ2-7 | - | TRBV11-2 | ASSLVGRGYEQY
TRBJ1-1 | - | TRBV7-2 | ASSLARTANTEAF
TRBJ1-4 | - | TRBV18 | ASSLNEKLF
TRBJ2-7 | - | TRBV2 | ALGGSRYEQY
TRBJ2-5 | - | TRBV5-1 | ASSLEIPTYQETQY